This entry concerns a single T cell receptor (beta chain). Its antigen is unidentified. Germline V gene lookup returns CDR1 SGHDT and CDR2 YYEEEE. V was clipped by 3 bases and J by 0 bases, with 8 bases between them. There are 14 residues in the CDR3. This sample was included in a study of cytomegalovirus exposure and HLA in healthy donors. Whole-study results and caveats: HLA alleles were associated with fewer than 20,000 TCR beta sequences in a later analysis at 0.05 false discovery rate. Available immune exposure information was restricted to CMV serostatus only.

Use of 60 Vbeta and 13 Jbeta primers characterized the PCR. TCRdb keeps only in-frame clones here, not all; method: immunoSEQ multiplex PCR. The sample carries about 130,000 clones, around 80% recorded once. The sequenced sample consisted of PBMCs. This receptor was taken from a man between 18 and 29 years old in good health and CMV-seronegative. This sequence joins TRBV5-6 and TRBJ2-3; maybe TRBD1 (5 bases). Written as DNA, the CDR3 is TGTGCCAGCAGCTCCTCAGGGAGCACAGATACGCAGTATTTT. Amino acids: CASSSSGSTDTQYF.